This TCR beta chain was identified during a study of T cell responses to AZD1222 COVID-19 vaccine. As for the study in general: Second-dose intervals near 4 or 12 weeks were combined. The study's findings and limits: Donors skewed white British and female; clonal diversity was possibly underestimated. Recipients of AZD1222 seropositive at baseline numbered only five or six. Rises in breadth and depth of Spike-specific TCRs came after two AZD1222 doses.

On this clone itself: The antigen remains undetermined.

Some clones are missing from TCRdb's copy, which holds only in-frame ones; the method was immunoSEQ multiplex PCR. The sample comprises over 75,000 clones, around nine tenths of which are singletons, and 2.4% rests with the top ten. The CDR3 length is 15 residues. V was clipped by 1 base and J by 0 bases; unmatched bases: 3. Germline values: CDR1 LGHDT, CDR2 YNNKEL (reference sequence). The specimen was peripheral blood, collected on day 0 of AZD1222 vaccination. The receptor comes from an adult in good health. This chain uses TRBV3-1 (or the pseudogene TRBV3-2) with TRBJ2-7; TRBD1 matches 7 bases. The CDR3 sequence is CASSQGWDSSYEQYF. DNA of the CDR3: TGTGCCAGCAGCCAAGGATGGGACAGCTCCTACGAGCAGTACTTC.